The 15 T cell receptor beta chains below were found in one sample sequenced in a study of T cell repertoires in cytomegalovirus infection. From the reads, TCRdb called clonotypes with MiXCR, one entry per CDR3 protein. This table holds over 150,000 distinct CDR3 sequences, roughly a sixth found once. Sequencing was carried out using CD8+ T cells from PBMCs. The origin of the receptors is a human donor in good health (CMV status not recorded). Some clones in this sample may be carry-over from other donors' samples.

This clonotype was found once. The CDR3 coding sequence is TGTGCCACCAGCGGCTTACAGGGAAATCAGCCCCAGCATTTT. It encodes CATSGLQGNQPQHF. The chain links TRBV15 to TRBJ1-5, with D possibly matching TRBD1 (6 bases). V shed 5 bases and J shed 4 bases, with 12 bases lying between them. In germline, CDR1 is LNHNV, CDR2 YYDKDF (reference sequence). The CDR3 loop spans 14 amino acids.

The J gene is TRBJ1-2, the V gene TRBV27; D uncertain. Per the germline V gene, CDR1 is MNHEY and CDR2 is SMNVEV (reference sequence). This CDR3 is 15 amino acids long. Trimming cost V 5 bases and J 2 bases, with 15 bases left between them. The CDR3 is CASSNSAELNYGYTF. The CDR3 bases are TGTGCCAGCAGTAACTCGGCGGAACTCAACTATGGCTACACCTTC.

The CDR3, as DNA: TGTGCCAGCAGCCAGGGAAGGGCCGGCTCCTATAATTCACCCCTCCACTTT. This sequence encodes CASSQGRAGSYNSPLHF. The V gene is TRBV4-2, the J gene TRBJ1-6; D gene unclear. Trimming shortened V by 3 bases and J by 0 bases, and 12 bases separated the two germline ends. This CDR3 comprises 17 residues. Germline CDR1 LGHNA, CDR2 YNFKEQ.

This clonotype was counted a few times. CDR3 DNA: TGTGCCAGCAGCTGGGGGGACAGGGGACCTACCGGGGAGCTGTTTTTT. Protein: CASSWGDRGPTGELFF. This chain links TRBV5-6 with TRBJ2-2, with 10 bases fitting TRBD1. This CDR3 contains 16 residues. J gave up 5 bases and V 3 bases, and 7 bases lay outside the gene matches. Germline V CDR1 and CDR2: SGHDT, YYEEEE. Full variable domain (remainder filled in from reference TRBV5-6 and TRBJ2-2): DAGVTQSPTHLIKTRGQQVTLRCSPKSGHDTVSWYQQALGQGPQFIFQYYEEEERQRGNFPDRFSGHQFPNYSSELNVNALLLGDSALYLCASSWGDRGPTGELFFGEGSRLTVL.

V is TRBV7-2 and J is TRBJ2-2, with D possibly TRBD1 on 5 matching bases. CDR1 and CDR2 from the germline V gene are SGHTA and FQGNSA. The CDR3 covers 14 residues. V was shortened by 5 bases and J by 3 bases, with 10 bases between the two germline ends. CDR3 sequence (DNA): TGTGCCAGCAGCGAACAGGCCTACACCGGGGAGCTGTTTTTT. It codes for CASSEQAYTGELFF.

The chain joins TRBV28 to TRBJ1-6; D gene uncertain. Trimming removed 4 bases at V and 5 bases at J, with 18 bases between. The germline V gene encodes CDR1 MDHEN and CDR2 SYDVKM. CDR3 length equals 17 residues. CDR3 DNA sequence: TGTGCCAGCAGTTCCGACCACATCCGGGCCGATAATTCACCCCTCCACTTT. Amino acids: CASSSDHIRADNSPLHF.

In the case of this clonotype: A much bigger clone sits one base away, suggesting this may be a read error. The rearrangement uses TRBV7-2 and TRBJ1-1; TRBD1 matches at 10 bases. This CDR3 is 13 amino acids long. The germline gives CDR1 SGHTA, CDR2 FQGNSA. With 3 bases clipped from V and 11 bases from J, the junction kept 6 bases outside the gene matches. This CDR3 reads CASSFQMDRGAFF. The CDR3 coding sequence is TGTGCCAGCAGCTTCCAGATGGACAGGGGGGCTTTCTTT.

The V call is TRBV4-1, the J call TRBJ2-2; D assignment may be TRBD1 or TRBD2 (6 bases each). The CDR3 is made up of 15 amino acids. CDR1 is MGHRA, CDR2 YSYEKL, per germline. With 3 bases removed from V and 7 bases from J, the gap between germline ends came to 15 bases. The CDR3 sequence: CASSHPEGGRGELFF. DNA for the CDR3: TGCGCCAGCAGCCACCCCGAGGGGGGTCGCGGGGAGCTGTTTTTT.

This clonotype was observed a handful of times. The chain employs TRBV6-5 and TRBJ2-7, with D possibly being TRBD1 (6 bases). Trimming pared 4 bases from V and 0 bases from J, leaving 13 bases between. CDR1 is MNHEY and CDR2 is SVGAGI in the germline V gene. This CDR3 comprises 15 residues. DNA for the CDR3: TGTGCCAGCAGTTTGGTAAACAGGGTCTCCTACGAGCAGTACTTC. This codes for CASSLVNRVSYEQYF.

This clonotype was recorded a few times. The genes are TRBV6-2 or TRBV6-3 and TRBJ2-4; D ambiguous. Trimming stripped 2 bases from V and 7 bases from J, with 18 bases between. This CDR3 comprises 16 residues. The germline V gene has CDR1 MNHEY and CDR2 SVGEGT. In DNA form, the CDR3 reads TGTGCCAGCAGTTACCAGCCAGGAAGGTCTGCGAACATTCAGTACTTC. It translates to CASSYQPGRSANIQYF.

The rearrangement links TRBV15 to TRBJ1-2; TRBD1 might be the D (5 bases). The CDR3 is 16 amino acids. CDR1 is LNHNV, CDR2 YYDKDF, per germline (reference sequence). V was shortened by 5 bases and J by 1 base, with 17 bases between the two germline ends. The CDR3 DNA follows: TGTGCCACCAGCTCCACGACGAGCAGGGTTAACTATGGCTACACCTTC. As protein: CATSSTTSRVNYGYTF.

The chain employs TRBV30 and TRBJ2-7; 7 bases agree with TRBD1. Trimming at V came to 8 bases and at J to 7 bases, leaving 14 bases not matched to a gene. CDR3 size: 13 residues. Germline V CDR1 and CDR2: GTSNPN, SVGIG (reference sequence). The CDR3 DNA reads TGTGCCACCTCGGACAGGATACCCCTTGAGCAGTACTTC. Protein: CATSDRIPLEQYF.

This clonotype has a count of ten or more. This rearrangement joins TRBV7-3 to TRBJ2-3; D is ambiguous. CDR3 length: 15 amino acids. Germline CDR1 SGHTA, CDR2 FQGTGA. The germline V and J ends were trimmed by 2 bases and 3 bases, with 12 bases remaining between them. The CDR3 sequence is CASSLGGGFTDTQYF. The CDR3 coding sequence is TGTGCCAGCAGCTTAGGTGGCGGCTTTACAGATACGCAGTATTTT.

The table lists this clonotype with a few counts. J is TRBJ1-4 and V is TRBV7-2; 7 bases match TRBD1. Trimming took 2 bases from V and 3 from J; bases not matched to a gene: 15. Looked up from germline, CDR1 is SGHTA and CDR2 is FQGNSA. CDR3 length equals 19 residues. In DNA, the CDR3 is TGTGCCAGCAGCTTAAGGGCCCCTGACAGGGACCCTGCTAATGAAAAACTGTTTTTT. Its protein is CASSLRAPDRDPANEKLFF.

For the CDR3, the DNA is TGTGCCAGCACGGATGGGGTGGTGGAGGAGCTGTTTTTT. Translating it yields CASTDGVVEELFF. The chain links TRBV11-2 to TRBJ2-2; D is ambiguous. V lost 7 bases and J lost 10, with 16 bases in between. CDR1 and CDR2 from the germline V gene are SGHAT and FQNNGV. The CDR3 is 13 residues long. Supplemented by reference TRBV11-2 and TRBJ2-2, the full variable domain reads EAGVAQSPRYKIIEKRQSVAFWCNPISGHATLYWYQQILGQGPKLLIQFQNNGVVDDSQLPKDRFSAERLKGVDSTLKIQPAKLEDSAVYLCASTDGVVEELFFGEGSRLTVL.